This TCR beta chain was retrieved from a study of T cells in Graves' hyperthyroidism and ophthalmopathy. General study results and limits: Ophthalmopathy onset followed model prediction by a median about seven months. Most thyroid clonotypes expanded above 0.001 were also detected in blood.

Uncontrolled infection, other autoimmune disease, pregnancy or lactation led to exclusion. Trimming left V 4 bases short and J 4 bases short, with 14 bases between. The V gene's germline CDR1 is LNHDA and CDR2 SQIVND (reference sequence). The length of the CDR3 is 14 residues. This clonotype has at least ten counts. Its antigen is as yet unknown. TCR beta CDR3 region amplification was performed from RNA transcripts. When the TCR CDR3 underwent first-round RT-PCR, the HTBI primer set was used. TCRdb itself ran the multiplex PCR reads through MiXCR, one entry per CDR3 protein. The sample consists of about 360,000 distinct CDR3 sequences, 19% of them appearing once.

Material: blood. The source of this sequence is a young woman with Graves' hyperthyroidism. J is TRBJ2-7 and V is TRBV19; D gene unclear. The CDR3 reads CASSSVENEYEQYF. The CDR3 region has the DNA TGTGCCAGTAGTAGCGTCGAGAACGAATACGAGCAGTACTTC.